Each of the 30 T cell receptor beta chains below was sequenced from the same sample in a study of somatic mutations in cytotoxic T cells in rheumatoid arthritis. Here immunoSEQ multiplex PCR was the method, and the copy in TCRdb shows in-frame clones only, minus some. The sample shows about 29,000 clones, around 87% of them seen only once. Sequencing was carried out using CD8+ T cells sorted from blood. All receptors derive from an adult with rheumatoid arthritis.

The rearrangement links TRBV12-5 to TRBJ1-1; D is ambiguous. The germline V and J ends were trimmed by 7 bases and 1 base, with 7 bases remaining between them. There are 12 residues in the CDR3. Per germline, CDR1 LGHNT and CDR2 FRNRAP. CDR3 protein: CASVAGNTEAFF. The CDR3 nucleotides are TGTGCTAGTGTTGCAGGGAACACTGAAGCTTTCTTT.

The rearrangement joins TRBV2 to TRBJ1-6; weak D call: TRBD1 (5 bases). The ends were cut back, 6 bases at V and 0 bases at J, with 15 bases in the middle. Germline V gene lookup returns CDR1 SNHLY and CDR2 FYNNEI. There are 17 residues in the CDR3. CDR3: CASRVDRLSSYNSPLHF. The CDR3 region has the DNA TGTGCCAGCAGAGTTGACAGACTAAGCTCCTATAATTCACCCCTCCACTTT.

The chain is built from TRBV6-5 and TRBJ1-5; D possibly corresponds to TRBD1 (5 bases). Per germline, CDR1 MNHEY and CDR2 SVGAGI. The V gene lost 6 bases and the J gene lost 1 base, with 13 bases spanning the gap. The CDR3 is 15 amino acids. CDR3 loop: CASSPWEGSNQPQHF. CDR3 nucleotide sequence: TGTGCCAGCAGCCCCTGGGAGGGGAGCAATCAGCCCCAGCATTTT.

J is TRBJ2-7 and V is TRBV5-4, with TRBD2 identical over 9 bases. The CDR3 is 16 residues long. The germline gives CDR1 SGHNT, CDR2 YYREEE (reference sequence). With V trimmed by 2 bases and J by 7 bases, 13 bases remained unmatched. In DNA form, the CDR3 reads TGTGCCAGCAGCTTTCCCGGTGATAGCGGGAGTTGGGAGCAGTACTTC. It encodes CASSFPGDSGSWEQYF.

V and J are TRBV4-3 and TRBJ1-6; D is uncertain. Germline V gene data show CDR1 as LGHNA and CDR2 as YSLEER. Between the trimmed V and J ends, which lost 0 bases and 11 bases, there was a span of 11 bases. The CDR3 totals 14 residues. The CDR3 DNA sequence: TGCGCCAGCAGCCAAGATCTTCAGGAAGCACCCCTCCACTTT. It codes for CASSQDLQEAPLHF.

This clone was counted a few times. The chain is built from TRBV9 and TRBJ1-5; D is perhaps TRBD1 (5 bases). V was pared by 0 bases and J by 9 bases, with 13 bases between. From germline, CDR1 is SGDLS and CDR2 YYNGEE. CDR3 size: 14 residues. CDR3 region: CASSVEGQRWPQHF. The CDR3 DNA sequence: TGTGCCAGCAGCGTAGAGGGGCAGAGATGGCCCCAGCATTTT. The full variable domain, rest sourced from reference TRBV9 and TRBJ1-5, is DSGVTQTPKHLITATGQRVTLRCSPRSGDLSVYWYQQSLDQGLQFLIQYYNGEERAKGNILERFSAQQFPDLHSELNLSSLELGDSALYFCASSVEGQRWPQHFGDGTRLSIL.

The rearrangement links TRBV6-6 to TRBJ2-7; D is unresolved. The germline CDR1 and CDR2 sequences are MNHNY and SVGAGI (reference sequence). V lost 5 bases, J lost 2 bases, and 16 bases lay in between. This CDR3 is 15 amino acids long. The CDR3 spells CASSRLEESAYEQYF. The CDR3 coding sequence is TGTGCCAGCAGTCGTCTAGAGGAGTCAGCCTACGAGCAGTACTTC.

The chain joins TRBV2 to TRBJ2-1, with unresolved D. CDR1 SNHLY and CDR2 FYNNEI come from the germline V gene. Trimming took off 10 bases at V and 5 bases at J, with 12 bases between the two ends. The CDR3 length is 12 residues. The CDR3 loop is CANSPVNNEQFF. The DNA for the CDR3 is TGTGCCAACTCCCCAGTAAACAATGAGCAGTTCTTC.

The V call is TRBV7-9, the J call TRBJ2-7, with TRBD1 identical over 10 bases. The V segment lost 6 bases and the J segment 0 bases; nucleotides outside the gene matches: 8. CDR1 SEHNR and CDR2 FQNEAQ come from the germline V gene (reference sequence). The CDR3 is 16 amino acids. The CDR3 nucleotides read TGTGCCAGCAGTCCATGGAGACAGGGGGCCTCCTACGAGCAGTACTTC. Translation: CASSPWRQGASYEQYF.

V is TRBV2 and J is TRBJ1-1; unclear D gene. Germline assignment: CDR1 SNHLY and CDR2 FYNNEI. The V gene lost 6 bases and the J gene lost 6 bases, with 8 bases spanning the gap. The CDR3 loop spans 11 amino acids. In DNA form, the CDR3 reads TGTGCCAGCAGAACTGGACCTGAAGCTTTCTTT. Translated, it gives CASRTGPEAFF. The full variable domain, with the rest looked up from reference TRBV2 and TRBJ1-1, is EPEVTQTPSHQVTQMGQEVILRCVPISNHLYFYWYRQILGQKVEFLVSFYNNEISEKSEIFDDQFSVERPDGSNFTLKIRSTKLEDSAMYFCASRTGPEAFFGQGTRLTVV.

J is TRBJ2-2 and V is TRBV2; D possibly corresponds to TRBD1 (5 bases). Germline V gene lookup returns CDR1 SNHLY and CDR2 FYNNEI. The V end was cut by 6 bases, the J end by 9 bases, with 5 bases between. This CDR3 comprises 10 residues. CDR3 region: CASRDRELFF. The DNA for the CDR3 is TGTGCCAGCAGGGACAGGGAGCTGTTTTTT.

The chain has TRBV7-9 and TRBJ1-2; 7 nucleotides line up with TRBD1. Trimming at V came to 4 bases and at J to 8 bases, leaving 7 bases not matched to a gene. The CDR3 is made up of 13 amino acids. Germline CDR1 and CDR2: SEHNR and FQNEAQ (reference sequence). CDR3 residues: CASSSDRMEGYTF. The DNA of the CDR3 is TGTGCCAGCAGCTCGGACAGGATGGAGGGCTACACCTTC.

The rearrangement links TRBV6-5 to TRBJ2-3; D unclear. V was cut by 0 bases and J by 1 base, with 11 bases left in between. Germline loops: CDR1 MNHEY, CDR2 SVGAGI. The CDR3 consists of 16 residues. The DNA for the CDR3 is TGTGCCAGCAGTTACTCGAACCCCCCTGGCACAGATACGCAGTATTTT. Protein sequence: CASSYSNPPGTDTQYF.

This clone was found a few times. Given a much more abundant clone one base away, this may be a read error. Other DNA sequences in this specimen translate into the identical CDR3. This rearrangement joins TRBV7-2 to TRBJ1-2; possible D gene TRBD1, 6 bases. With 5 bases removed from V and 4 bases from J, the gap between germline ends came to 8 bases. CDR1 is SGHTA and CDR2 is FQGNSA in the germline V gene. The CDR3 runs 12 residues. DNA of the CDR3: TGTGCCAGCAGCCTGGACAGCTATGGCTACACCTTC. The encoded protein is CASSLDSYGYTF.

Here the CDR3 DNA reads TGTGCCAGCAGCCCTGACCCCTACGAGCAGTACTTC. Translated: CASSPDPYEQYF. The J gene is TRBJ2-7, the V gene TRBV11-2; D unresolved. V lost 5 bases and J 2 bases, leaving 7 bases between the germline ends. The germline V gene has CDR1 SGHAT and CDR2 FQNNGV. This CDR3 is built from 12 residues.

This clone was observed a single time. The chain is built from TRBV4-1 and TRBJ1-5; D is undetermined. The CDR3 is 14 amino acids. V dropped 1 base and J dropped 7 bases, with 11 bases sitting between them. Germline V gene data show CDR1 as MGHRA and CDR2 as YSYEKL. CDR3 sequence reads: CASSQVSSGQPQHF. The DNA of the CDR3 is TGCGCCAGCAGCCAAGTTTCCAGTGGGCAGCCCCAGCATTTT.

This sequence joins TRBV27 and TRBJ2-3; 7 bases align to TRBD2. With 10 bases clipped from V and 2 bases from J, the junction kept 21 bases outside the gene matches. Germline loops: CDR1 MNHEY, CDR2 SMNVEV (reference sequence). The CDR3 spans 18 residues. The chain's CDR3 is CATKSPRDYSINTDTQYF. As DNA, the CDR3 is TGTGCCACCAAATCCCCCCGGGACTACAGTATAAACACAGATACGCAGTATTTT.

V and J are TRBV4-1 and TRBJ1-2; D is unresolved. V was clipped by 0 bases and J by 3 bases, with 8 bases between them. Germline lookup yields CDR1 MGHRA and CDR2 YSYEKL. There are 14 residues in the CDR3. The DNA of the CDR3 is TGCGCCAGCAGCCAAGATTGGTGGGACTATGGCTACACCTTC. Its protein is CASSQDWWDYGYTF.

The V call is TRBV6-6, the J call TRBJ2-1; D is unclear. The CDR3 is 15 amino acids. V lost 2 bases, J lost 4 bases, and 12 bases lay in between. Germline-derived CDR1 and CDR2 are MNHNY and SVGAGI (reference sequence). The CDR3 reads CASSYALDQYNEQFF. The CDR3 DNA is TGTGCCAGCAGTTACGCGTTGGACCAATACAATGAGCAGTTCTTC.

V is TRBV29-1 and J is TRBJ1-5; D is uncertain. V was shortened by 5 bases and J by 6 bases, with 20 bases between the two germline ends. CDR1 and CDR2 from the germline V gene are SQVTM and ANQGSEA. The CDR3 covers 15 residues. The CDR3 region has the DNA TGCAGCGTTTTGACGGGAGAGGTGGAAGGTCAGCCCCAGCATTTT. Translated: CSVLTGEVEGQPQHF. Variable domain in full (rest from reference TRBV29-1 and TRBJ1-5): SAVISQKPSRDICQRGTSLTIQCQVDSQVTMMFWYRQQPGQSLTLIATANQGSEATYESGFVIDKFPISRPNLTFSTLTVSNMSPEDSSIYLCSVLTGEVEGQPQHFGDGTRLSIL.

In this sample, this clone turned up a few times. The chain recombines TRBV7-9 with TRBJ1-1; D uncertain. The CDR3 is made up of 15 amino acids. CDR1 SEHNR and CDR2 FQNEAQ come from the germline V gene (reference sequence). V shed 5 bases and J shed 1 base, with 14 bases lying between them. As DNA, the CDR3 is TGTGCCAGCAGCACCCCTTCCGCGGAGAACACTGAAGCTTTCTTT. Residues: CASSTPSAENTEAFF.

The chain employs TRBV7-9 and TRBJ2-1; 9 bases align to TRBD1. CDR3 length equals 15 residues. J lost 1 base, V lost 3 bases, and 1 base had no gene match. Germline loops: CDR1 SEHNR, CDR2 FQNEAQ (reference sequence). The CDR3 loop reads CASSFGQGSYNEQFF. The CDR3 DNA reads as TGTGCCAGCAGCTTCGGACAGGGGTCCTACAATGAGCAGTTCTTC.

The DNA of the CDR3 is TGTGCCAGCAGTCCGGGGACTAGCGGGAGCACAGATACGCAGTATTTT. This translates into CASSPGTSGSTDTQYF. The genes are TRBV27 and TRBJ2-3; 12 bases agree with TRBD2. The J segment lost 0 bases and the V segment lost 5 bases, leaving 3 bases of the junction unmatched. The CDR3 covers 16 residues. Germline V lookup: CDR1 MNHEY, CDR2 SMNVEV (reference sequence).

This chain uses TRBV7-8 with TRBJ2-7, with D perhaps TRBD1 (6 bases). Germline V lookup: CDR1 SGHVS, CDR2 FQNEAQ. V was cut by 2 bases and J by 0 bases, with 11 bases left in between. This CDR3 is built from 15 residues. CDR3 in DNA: TGTGCCAGCAGCTTATTCCAGGGGCCCTCCTACGAGCAGTACTTC. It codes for CASSLFQGPSYEQYF.

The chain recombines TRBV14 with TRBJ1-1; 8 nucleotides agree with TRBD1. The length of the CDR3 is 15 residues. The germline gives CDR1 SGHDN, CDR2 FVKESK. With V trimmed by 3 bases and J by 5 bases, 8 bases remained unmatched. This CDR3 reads CASSHRTGIRTEAFF. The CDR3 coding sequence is TGTGCCAGCAGCCACAGGACAGGGATAAGGACTGAAGCTTTCTTT.

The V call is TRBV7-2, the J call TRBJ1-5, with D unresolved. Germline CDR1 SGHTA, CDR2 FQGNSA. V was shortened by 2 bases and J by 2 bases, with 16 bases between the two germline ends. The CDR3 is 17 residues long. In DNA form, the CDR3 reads TGTGCCAGCAGCTTAACTCTCAACCTTCCACGCAATCAGCCCCAGCATTTT. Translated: CASSLTLNLPRNQPQHF.

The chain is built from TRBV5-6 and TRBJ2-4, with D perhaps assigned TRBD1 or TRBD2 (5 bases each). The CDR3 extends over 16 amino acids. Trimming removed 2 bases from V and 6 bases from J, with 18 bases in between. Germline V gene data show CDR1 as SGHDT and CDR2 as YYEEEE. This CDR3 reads CASSLDELGDGNIQYF. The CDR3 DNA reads TGTGCCAGCAGCTTAGACGAGCTGGGGGATGGAAACATTCAGTACTTC.

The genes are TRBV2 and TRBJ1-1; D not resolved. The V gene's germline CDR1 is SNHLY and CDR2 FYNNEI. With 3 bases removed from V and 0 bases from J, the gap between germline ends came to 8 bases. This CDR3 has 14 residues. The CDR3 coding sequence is TGTGCCAGCAGTGATAGTGACATGAACACTGAAGCTTTCTTT. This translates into CASSDSDMNTEAFF.

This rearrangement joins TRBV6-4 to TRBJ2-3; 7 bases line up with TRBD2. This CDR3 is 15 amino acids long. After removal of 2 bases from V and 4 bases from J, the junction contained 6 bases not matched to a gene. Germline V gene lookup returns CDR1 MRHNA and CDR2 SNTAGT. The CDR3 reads CASSDKAGVADTQYF. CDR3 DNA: TGTGCCAGCAGTGACAAGGCGGGAGTAGCAGATACGCAGTATTTT.

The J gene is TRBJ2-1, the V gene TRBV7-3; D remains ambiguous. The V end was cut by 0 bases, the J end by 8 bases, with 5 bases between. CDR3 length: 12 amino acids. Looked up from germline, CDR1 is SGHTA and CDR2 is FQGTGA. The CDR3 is CASSLTGDEQFF. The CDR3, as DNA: TGTGCCAGCAGCTTAACAGGCGATGAGCAGTTCTTC.